The TCR beta chain under discussion was sequenced for a study of Graves' ophthalmopathy and Graves' hyperthyroidism. For repertoire sequencing, the TCR beta CDR3 regions were amplified from RNA transcripts. After a first-round RT-PCR with HTBI primers, a second-round multiplex PCR was run. Using its own MiXCR run on the multiplex PCR reads, TCRdb lists one record per CDR3 protein. Seen here are 1 million to 1.3 million distinct CDR3 sequences, about two fifths observed once, and the top ten hold around 10%. Trimming left V 10 bases short and J 7 bases short, with 16 bases between. The CDR3 sequence is 12 residues long. Germline-derived CDR1 and CDR2 are ENHRY and SYGVKD.

The origin of this receptor is an adult man with Graves' hyperthyroidism. The rearrangement links TRBV10-3 to TRBJ1-1; D perhaps matches TRBD1 (5 bases). The source material was peripheral blood or thyroid tissue (not recorded which). The CDR3 DNA reads as TGTGCCAGCGGGGCTATGGGCGGTGAAGCTTTCTTT. Translation: CASGAMGGEAFF.